This T cell receptor (beta chain) is drawn from a study of technical replicates of blood from a handful of donors. J gave up 3 bases and V 0 bases, and 14 bases lay outside the gene matches. Germline V gene lookup returns CDR1 SGHDN and CDR2 FVKESK. The CDR3 is 18 amino acids. The protocol was immunoSEQ multiplex PCR, while the TCRdb copy is restricted to in-frame clones and leaves out a portion. Of 72,000 or so clones in the sample, 92% were seen once. The chain employs TRBV14 and TRBJ2-7, with 7 bases identical to TRBD2. This receptor was obtained from a human donor in good health. The sequenced sample was T cells isolated from PBMCs. CDR3 nucleotide sequence: TGTGCCAGCAGCCAAGATGGCCCGGGGGGTCGGCCTTACTACGAGCAGTACTTC. This gives the protein CASSQDGPGGRPYYEQYF.